These T cell receptor beta chains were read from a single sample in a study of OX40 agonist ivuxolimab in advanced cancers. Repertoires were generated with immunoSEQ multiplex PCR, while TCRdb's copy carries only in-frame clones and drops some. The profile shows 50,000 to 70,000 clones, 86% of them singletons. Sequencing was performed on CD4+ or CD8+ T cells sorted from blood, taken in a trial of the OX40 agonist ivuxolimab. The receptors originated from an adult with an advanced solid tumor such as melanoma, head and neck, liver or kidney cancer. Both conserved end residues are part of each CDR3. The D gene is left open where the match is weak. Some rows mark clone size as missing; the rest say once, few, many or name a class of expanded clone.

V: TRBV5-1; D: NA; size: NA; J: TRBJ2-2; DNA: TGCGCCAGCAGCGCGCCCTCTCTTACCGGGGAGCTGTTTTTT; CDR3: CASSAPSLTGELFF
V: TRBV7-9; D: TRBD2; size: once; J: TRBJ2-1; DNA: TGTGCCAGCAACTCATACCCATCCGGGACTAGCCACAATGAGCAGTTCTTC; CDR3: CASNSYPSGTSHNEQFF
V: TRBV5-4; D: TRBD1; size: NA; J: TRBJ2-5; DNA: TGTGCCAGCAGCTCTAAGACAGGGCAAGAGACCCAGTACTTC; CDR3: CASSSKTGQETQYF
V: TRBV19; D: NA; size: NA; J: TRBJ1-5; DNA: TGTGCCAGTAGGTGGTCACAGACTAGCAATCAGCCCCAGCATTTT; CDR3: CASRWSQTSNQPQHF
V: TRBV7-8; D: NA; size: NA; J: TRBJ1-2; DNA: TGTGCCAGCAGCCCCGACAGGATAGCTAACTATGGCTACACCTTC; CDR3: CASSPDRIANYGYTF
V: TRBV6-6; D: NA; size: once; J: TRBJ1-6; DNA: TGTGCCAGCAGTTTTCGAGGGGAGAATTCACCCCTCCACTTT; CDR3: CASSFRGENSPLHF
V: TRBV6-1; D: NA; size: NA; J: TRBJ2-7; DNA: TGTGCCAGCAGTGAAGCTTATTTGTCGAGCAGGGAGAACGAGCAGTACTTC; CDR3: CASSEAYLSSRENEQYF
V: TRBV9; D: TRBD1; size: NA; J: TRBJ1-2; DNA: TGTACCAGCAGCGCAACAGGGGGCGCGGGCTACACCTTC; CDR3: CTSSATGGAGYTF
V: TRBV14; D: NA; size: NA; J: TRBJ1-1; DNA: TGTGCCAGCAGCCAAACGTCATTCGCTGAAGCTTTCTTT; CDR3: CASSQTSFAEAFF
V: TRBV4-1; D: NA; size: NA; J: TRBJ2-5; DNA: TGCGCCAGCAGCCAAGATTTAATCCCCGGCCTGCAAGAGACCCAGTACTTC; CDR3: CASSQDLIPGLQETQYF
V: TRBV7-8; D: TRBD2; size: NA; J: TRBJ2-2; DNA: TGTGCCAGCAGCTTACCCACCTGGGGACTAGCGGGAGCCGGGGAGCTGTTTTTT; CDR3: CASSLPTWGLAGAGELFF
V: TRBV7-8; D: NA; size: NA; J: TRBJ2-5; DNA: TGTGCCAGCAGCTTAGGGGGCCAAGAGACCCAGTACTTC; CDR3: CASSLGGQETQYF
V: TRBV9; D: NA; size: NA; J: TRBJ2-1; DNA: TGTGCCAGCAGCGATCAGCGGGAGCAGTTCTTC; CDR3: CASSDQREQFF
V: TRBV7-3; D: NA; size: NA; J: TRBJ2-2; DNA: TGTGCCAGCAGTTTTGGAGCGAACACCGGGGAGCTGTTTTTT; CDR3: CASSFGANTGELFF
V: TRBV2; D: TRBD1; size: NA; J: TRBJ2-3; DNA: TGTGCCACCAAGGACAGGGAAGATACGCAGTATTTT; CDR3: CATKDREDTQYF
V: TRBV4-1; D: TRBD1; size: few; J: TRBJ2-1; DNA: TGCGCCAGCAGCCAACCCGACAGGGGGAGGATCTTC; CDR3: CASSQPDRGRIF
V: TRBV27; D: NA; size: NA; J: TRBJ1-2; DNA: TGTGCCAGCAGTTCGGACGGAATTAACTATGGCTACACCTTC; CDR3: CASSSDGINYGYTF
V: TRBV7-2; D: TRBD2; size: NA; J: TRBJ2-7; DNA: TGTGCCAGCAGCACGACTAGCGGGACATCCTACGAGCAGTACTTC; CDR3: CASSTTSGTSYEQYF
V: TRBV2; D: NA; size: NA; J: TRBJ2-3; DNA: TGTGCCAGCAGCCCACCCGGAGCGGCTAGCACAGATACGCAGTATTTT; CDR3: CASSPPGAASTDTQYF
V: TRBV29-1; D: NA; size: few; J: TRBJ1-2; DNA: TGCAGCGTCCTTCTACAGGGATCCTATGGCTACACCTTC; CDR3: CSVLLQGSYGYTF
V: TRBV6-9; D: NA; size: NA; J: TRBJ2-7; DNA: TGTGCCAGCAGTTACGGACAAGGATACTACGAGCAGTACTTC; CDR3: CASSYGQGYYEQYF
V: TRBV5-1; D: NA; size: NA; J: TRBJ2-3; DNA: TGCGCCAGCAGCTTCCTAAATATGGCAGATACGCAGTATTTT; CDR3: CASSFLNMADTQYF
V: TRBV28; D: NA; size: NA; J: TRBJ2-2; DNA: TGTGCCAGCAGCGTAGACGTCTCGAACACCGGGGAGCTGTTTTTT; CDR3: CASSVDVSNTGELFF
V: TRBV27; D: NA; size: NA; J: TRBJ2-4; DNA: TGTGCCAGCAGTTTTCAGGGGCCGCTGGACATTCAGTACTTC; CDR3: CASSFQGPLDIQYF
V: TRBV10-1; D: NA; size: once; J: TRBJ2-1; DNA: TGCGCCAGCAGAACAGCTAGCCCCTCCAATGAGCAGTTCTTC; CDR3: CASRTASPSNEQFF
V: TRBV5-4; D: TRBD2; size: NA; J: TRBJ2-5; DNA: TGTGCCAGCAGCTTGCGGGCGGGAGGGCCCTCAGAGACCCAGTACTTC; CDR3: CASSLRAGGPSETQYF
V: TRBV28; D: TRBD1; size: NA; J: TRBJ1-3; DNA: TGTGCCAGCAGAGAACAGGGGCCTGGAAACACCATATATTTT; CDR3: CASREQGPGNTIYF
V: TRBV4-1; D: NA; size: few; J: TRBJ1-6; DNA: TGCGCCAGCAGCCGGGAACGGCAGGGGAATTCACCCCTCCACTTT; CDR3: CASSRERQGNSPLHF
V: TRBV7-2; D: NA; size: NA; J: TRBJ2-7; DNA: TGTGCCAGTAGACCGACTATCAATAACTACGAGCAGTACTTC; CDR3: CASRPTINNYEQYF
V: TRBV15; D: NA; size: NA; J: TRBJ2-7; DNA: TGTGCCACCGGATTGGGTACCTCCTACGAGCAGTACTTC; CDR3: CATGLGTSYEQYF
V: TRBV7-9; D: TRBD1; size: NA; J: TRBJ1-3; DNA: TGTGCCAGCAGCCCGGGACAGGGTTTTGGGTCTGGAAACACCATATATTTT; CDR3: CASSPGQGFGSGNTIYF
V: TRBV7-8; D: NA; size: NA; J: TRBJ2-7; DNA: TGTGCCAGCAGCTTAATGGACACCCTCTCCTACGAGCAGTACTTC; CDR3: CASSLMDTLSYEQYF
V: TRBV7-2; D: NA; size: NA; J: TRBJ2-7; DNA: TGTGCCAGCAGCTTTGGTGGAGGGGACGAGCAGTACTTC; CDR3: CASSFGGGDEQYF
V: TRBV28; D: TRBD1; size: NA; J: TRBJ2-3; DNA: TGTGCCAGCAGTTTAAGAAGGCAGGGGGCCCCCACAGATACGCAGTATTTT; CDR3: CASSLRRQGAPTDTQYF
V: TRBV7-2; D: TRBD1; size: NA; J: TRBJ1-1; DNA: TGTGCCAGCAGCTTTCGGACAGGGAACACTGAAGCTTTCTTT; CDR3: CASSFRTGNTEAFF
V: TRBV5-1; D: TRBD2; size: NA; J: TRBJ2-5; DNA: TGCGCCAGCAGCTTGTTTCTAGCGGGACAAGAGACCCAGTACTTC; CDR3: CASSLFLAGQETQYF
V: TRBV30; D: NA; size: NA; J: TRBJ1-4; DNA: TGTGCCTGGAGGGGACCTGCGGTTGCCGCCAATGAAAAACTGTTTTTT; CDR3: CAWRGPAVAANEKLFF
V: TRBV27; D: TRBD1; size: NA; J: TRBJ2-7; DNA: TGTGCCAGCAGTCGCGGACAGGGGGGAACCTTCTACGAGCAGTACTTC; CDR3: CASSRGQGGTFYEQYF
V: TRBV11-1; D: TRBD2; size: NA; J: TRBJ2-7; DNA: TGTGCCAGCAGCTTATCGTCTAGCGGGAGGGGCGAGCAGTACTTC; CDR3: CASSLSSSGRGEQYF
V: TRBV9; D: NA; size: NA; J: TRBJ2-5; DNA: TGTGCCAGCAGCGTAGCGGTCAATCGATGGGAGACCCAGTACTTC; CDR3: CASSVAVNRWETQYF
V: TRBV18; D: TRBD2; size: NA; J: TRBJ2-1; DNA: TGTGCCAGCTCACTTGGACTAGCGGCTCTCGATGAGCAGTTCTTC; CDR3: CASSLGLAALDEQFF
V: TRBV18; D: NA; size: NA; J: TRBJ2-3; DNA: TGTGCCAGCTCACCCAGGCTCCAGCGGCCAACTAGCACAGATACGCAGTATTTT; CDR3: CASSPRLQRPTSTDTQYF
V: TRBV5-1; D: NA; size: NA; J: TRBJ2-6; DNA: TGCGCCAGCAACCCGAACTCTGGGGCCAACGTCCTGACTTTC; CDR3: CASNPNSGANVLTF
V: TRBV7-9; D: NA; size: NA; J: TRBJ1-4; DNA: TGTGCCAGCAGTCGTACCAGGGGCACAACTAATGAAAAACTGTTTTTT; CDR3: CASSRTRGTTNEKLFF
V: TRBV9; D: NA; size: NA; J: TRBJ2-1; DNA: TGTGCCAGCAGCGTAGACTATACAGGGCGCTACAATGAGCAGTTCTTC; CDR3: CASSVDYTGRYNEQFF
V: TRBV2; D: NA; size: NA; J: TRBJ2-7; DNA: TGTGCCAGCAATTTTCACGAGGACGAGCAGTACTTC; CDR3: CASNFHEDEQYF
V: TRBV6-6; D: TRBD1; size: NA; J: TRBJ1-3; DNA: TGTGCCACCACAGGGGGCATCTCTGGAAACACCATATATTTT; CDR3: CATTGGISGNTIYF
V: TRBV4-1; D: NA; size: NA; J: TRBJ2-1; DNA: TGCGCCAGCAGCCAAGCTGGGACACCGGAGTACAATGAGCAGTTCTTC; CDR3: CASSQAGTPEYNEQFF
V: TRBV7-8; D: TRBD2; size: once; J: TRBJ2-2; DNA: TGTGCCAGCAGCTTATTCCCCGGACTAGCGGGAGTTAAGGACACCGGGGAGCTGTTTTTT; CDR3: CASSLFPGLAGVKDTGELFF
V: TRBV29-1; D: NA; size: NA; J: TRBJ2-5; DNA: TGCAGCGTTGAAGTAGACGCCGGACAAGAGACCCAGTACTTC; CDR3: CSVEVDAGQETQYF
V: TRBV5-1; D: NA; size: once; J: TRBJ1-1; DNA: TGCGCCAGCAGCTTACGGGCAGATGGGAACACTGAAGCTTTCTTT; CDR3: CASSLRADGNTEAFF
V: TRBV19; D: NA; size: NA; J: TRBJ1-1; DNA: TGTGCCAGTAGCGAACAGGGTGGTACTGAAGCTTTCTTT; CDR3: CASSEQGGTEAFF
V: TRBV18; D: TRBD1; size: NA; J: TRBJ1-1; DNA: TGTGCCAGCTCACCTGGGACAGCGAACACTGAAGCTTTCTTT; CDR3: CASSPGTANTEAFF
V: TRBV25-1; D: TRBD1; size: NA; J: TRBJ2-1; DNA: TGTGCCAGCAGTGGACAGGGGAATCGACACGATGAGCAGTTCTTC; CDR3: CASSGQGNRHDEQFF